These T cell receptor beta chains were read from a single sample in a study of PD-1 blockade in classical Hodgkin lymphoma. Repertoires were generated with immunoSEQ multiplex PCR, while TCRdb's copy carries only in-frame clones and drops some. The data contain 5,000 to 6,000 clones, around three fifths of them singletons. The material was peripheral blood mononuclear cells (PBMCs), obtained at baseline. Receptor source: a human donor with classical Hodgkin lymphoma. Both conserved end residues are part of each CDR3. The order of the fields is CDR3 protein, CDR3 DNA, J gene, D gene, clone size, V gene. A D gene is named only where the DNA matches it firmly. Clone size is not always given. Where it is, it says once, few, many or a class for expanded clones.

CDR3: CAWSVQGNQPQHF
DNA: TGTGCCTGGAGTGTACAGGGCAATCAGCCCCAGCATTTT
J: TRBJ1-5
D: -
size: -
V: TRBV30

CDR3: CASSPSSSHPNEQYF
DNA: TGTGCCAGCTCACCGAGTTCTAGCCACCCCAACGAGCAGTACTTC
J: TRBJ2-7
D: -
size: once
V: TRBV18

CDR3: CASYGYTF
DNA: TGTGCCAGCTATGGCTACACCTTC
J: TRBJ1-2
D: -
size: few
V: TRBV21-1

CDR3: CASSVTREQYNEQFF
DNA: TGCGCCAGCAGCGTAACGAGGGAACAGTACAATGAGCAGTTCTTC
J: TRBJ2-1
D: -
size: -
V: TRBV4-3

CDR3: CASSYTTGDYEQYF
DNA: TGCGCCAGCAGCTACACGACAGGGGATTACGAGCAGTACTTC
J: TRBJ2-7
D: TRBD1
size: once
V: TRBV5-1

CDR3: CASSPRDLSTDTQYF
DNA: TGTGCCAGCTCACCCCGGGACCTAAGCACAGATACGCAGTATTTT
J: TRBJ2-3
D: -
size: -
V: TRBV18

CDR3: CASSPPDRPNYGYTF
DNA: TGTGCCAGCTCACCACCCGACAGGCCCAACTATGGCTACACCTTC
J: TRBJ1-2
D: -
size: -
V: TRBV18

CDR3: CASSVTLFYGYTF
DNA: TGTGCCAGCAGCGTAACCTTATTCTATGGCTACACCTTC
J: TRBJ1-2
D: -
size: -
V: TRBV9

CDR3: CASSLPDGGYSNQPQHF
DNA: TGTGCCAGCAGCTTACCCGACGGGGGATATAGCAATCAGCCCCAGCATTTT
J: TRBJ1-5
D: -
size: few
V: TRBV7-2

CDR3: CASSEQAPPLYEQYF
DNA: TGTGCCAGCAGTGAACAGGCGCCCCCCCTTTACGAGCAGTACTTC
J: TRBJ2-7
D: -
size: few
V: TRBV2

CDR3: CASRGLANSYEQYF
DNA: TGTGCCAGCAGGGGTCTAGCGAACTCCTACGAGCAGTACTTC
J: TRBJ2-7
D: -
size: -
V: TRBV27

CDR3: CASRPWTGGNTEAFF
DNA: TGTGCCAGCAGGCCTTGGACAGGGGGTAACACTGAAGCTTTCTTT
J: TRBJ1-1
D: TRBD1
size: few
V: TRBV6-5

CDR3: CAWTQTGTAFDGYTF
DNA: TGTGCCTGGACCCAAACCGGGACAGCGTTCGATGGCTACACCTTC
J: TRBJ1-2
D: TRBD1
size: few
V: TRBV30

CDR3: CATSGTGSNTIYF
DNA: TGTGCCACCAGCGGGACAGGGTCGAACACCATATATTTT
J: TRBJ1-3
D: TRBD1
size: few
V: TRBV15

CDR3: CSVIGQDYGETQYF
DNA: TGCAGCGTTATTGGACAGGACTACGGGGAGACCCAGTACTTC
J: TRBJ2-5
D: -
size: -
V: TRBV29-1

CDR3: CASSQGTGPREQFF
DNA: TGCGCCAGTTCCCAGGGGACAGGGCCCCGTGAGCAGTTCTTC
J: TRBJ2-1
D: TRBD1
size: -
V: TRBV5-1

CDR3: CASSLSGGTGELFF
DNA: TGTGCTAGCAGTTTGAGCGGGGGCACCGGGGAGCTGTTTTTT
J: TRBJ2-2
D: TRBD2
size: medium-sized
V: TRBV7-7

CDR3: CASSQDGFSNQPQHF
DNA: TGCGCCAGCAGCCAAGACGGGTTTAGCAATCAGCCCCAGCATTTT
J: TRBJ1-5
D: -
size: once
V: TRBV4-1

CDR3: CASSPAPGFMYEQYF
DNA: TGTGCCAGCAGCCCCGCCCCGGGGTTTATGTACGAGCAGTACTTC
J: TRBJ2-7
D: -
size: -
V: TRBV7-9

CDR3: CASSFGRGGAGETQYF
DNA: TGTGCCAGCAGTTTTGGGAGGGGGGGCGCAGGAGAGACCCAGTACTTC
J: TRBJ2-5
D: -
size: -
V: TRBV27

CDR3: CASGGGGRLQPQHF
DNA: TGCGCCAGCGGGGGCGGGGGGCGCCTCCAGCCCCAGCATTTT
J: TRBJ1-5
D: -
size: once
V: TRBV10-2

CDR3: CASSRNGWDRVNLDYGYTF
DNA: TGTGCCAGCAGTCGTAACGGGTGGGACAGGGTGAATTTGGACTATGGCTACACCTTC
J: TRBJ1-2
D: TRBD1
size: few
V: TRBV27

CDR3: CASSDDKAVVGYTF
DNA: TGTGCCAGCTCCGACGACAAAGCGGTGGTTGGCTACACCTTC
J: TRBJ1-2
D: -
size: -
V: TRBV18

CDR3: CASSLGQGVSYEQYF
DNA: TGTGCCAGCAGCCTAGGACAGGGCGTATCCTACGAGCAGTACTTC
J: TRBJ2-7
D: TRBD1
size: -
V: TRBV14

CDR3: CASSEGVPGDTQYF
DNA: TGTGCCAGCAGTGAGGGGGTACCAGGAGATACGCAGTATTTT
J: TRBJ2-3
D: -
size: once
V: TRBV2

CDR3: CASSHRGSGELFF
DNA: TGTGCCAGCAGCCATAGAGGGTCCGGGGAGCTGTTTTTT
J: TRBJ2-2
D: -
size: -
V: TRBV14

CDR3: CAWSVGSGGFYEQYF
DNA: TGTGCCTGGAGTGTAGGTAGCGGGGGCTTTTACGAGCAGTACTTC
J: TRBJ2-7
D: TRBD2
size: few
V: TRBV30

CDR3: CASSSQILSAEAFF
DNA: TGTGCCAGTAGTTCGCAGATACTCTCGGCTGAAGCTTTCTTT
J: TRBJ1-1
D: -
size: -
V: TRBV19

CDR3: CASEGTYSSNEQFF
DNA: TGTGCCAGTGAAGGGACGTACTCCAGCAATGAGCAGTTCTTC
J: TRBJ2-1
D: -
size: -
V: TRBV19

CDR3: CASSFRAGREGMLFF
DNA: TGTGCCAGCAGTTTTCGGGCAGGGAGGGAGGGAATGCTGTTTTTT
J: TRBJ2-2
D: TRBD2
size: -
V: TRBV27

CDR3: CASTRVGAGNTDTQYF
DNA: TGTGCCAGCACTCGAGTTGGGGCGGGAAACACAGATACGCAGTATTTT
J: TRBJ2-3
D: -
size: -
V: TRBV5-6

CDR3: CASSQDAISPSNTEAFF
DNA: TGTGCCAGCAGCCAAGATGCGATATCCCCCTCGAACACTGAAGCTTTCTTT
J: TRBJ1-1
D: -
size: -
V: TRBV4-2

CDR3: CASSLSLAGRRTDTQYF
DNA: TGTGCCAGCAGTTTGTCCCTAGCGGGAAGGCGCACAGATACGCAGTACTTT
J: TRBJ2-3
D: TRBD2
size: -
V: TRBV27

CDR3: CASSVRQGMNTEAFF
DNA: TGCGCCAGCAGCGTCAGACAGGGGATGAACACTGAAGCTTTCTTT
J: TRBJ1-1
D: TRBD1
size: -
V: TRBV5-1

CDR3: CASSLERVTDTQYF
DNA: TGCGCCAGCAGCTTGGAACGGGTGACAGATACGCAGTATTTT
J: TRBJ2-3
D: -
size: -
V: TRBV5-1

CDR3: CASSPAANTEAFF
DNA: TGTGCCAGCAGCCCCGCGGCTAACACTGAAGCTTTCTTT
J: TRBJ1-1
D: -
size: once
V: TRBV7-4

CDR3: CAWATAYEQYF
DNA: TGTGCCTGGGCGACAGCCTACGAGCAGTACTTC
J: TRBJ2-7
D: -
size: -
V: TRBV30

CDR3: CASSPTTRSEAFF
DNA: TGTGCCAGCAGTCCGACGACAAGAAGTGAAGCTTTCTTT
J: TRBJ1-1
D: -
size: -
V: TRBV28

CDR3: CASSIDGTNNQPQHF
DNA: TGTGCCAGTAGTATAGATGGGACTAACAATCAGCCCCAGCATTTT
J: TRBJ1-5
D: -
size: -
V: TRBV19

CDR3: CASSPGGQGDEQYF
DNA: TGTGCTAGCAGCCCCGGGGGACAGGGCGACGAGCAGTACTTC
J: TRBJ2-7
D: TRBD1
size: medium-sized
V: TRBV7-7

CDR3: CASGLGRDSYSNQPQHF
DNA: TGTGCCAGCGGCTTAGGGCGGGATTCTTATAGCAATCAGCCCCAGCATTTT
J: TRBJ1-5
D: -
size: medium-sized
V: TRBV27

CDR3: CASSPQADYYEQYF
DNA: TGTGCCAGTAGTCCCCAGGCGGACTACTACGAGCAGTACTTC
J: TRBJ2-7
D: -
size: -
V: TRBV19

CDR3: CASSFGRGEAFF
DNA: TGTGCCAGCAGTTTTGGGAGGGGTGAAGCTTTCTTT
J: TRBJ1-1
D: -
size: once
V: TRBV28

CDR3: CASRPGSLAEAFF
DNA: TGTGCCAGTCGGCCGGGGTCGTTGGCTGAAGCTTTCTTT
J: TRBJ1-1
D: -
size: -
V: TRBV6-1

CDR3: CASSQETGGVFYNEQFF
DNA: TGTGCCAGCAGCCAAGAAACGGGGGGGGTATTCTACAATGAGCAGTTCTTC
J: TRBJ2-1
D: TRBD2
size: -
V: TRBV4-2